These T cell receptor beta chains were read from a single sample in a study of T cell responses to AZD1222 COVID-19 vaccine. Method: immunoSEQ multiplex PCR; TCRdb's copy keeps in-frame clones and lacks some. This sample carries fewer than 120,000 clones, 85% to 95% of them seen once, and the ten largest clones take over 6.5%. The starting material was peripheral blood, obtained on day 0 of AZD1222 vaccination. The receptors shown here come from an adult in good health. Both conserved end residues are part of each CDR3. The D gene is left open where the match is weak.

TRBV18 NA CASSPDGQIEAFF
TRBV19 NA CASSIRTAGNSPLHF
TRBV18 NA CASSSTANTGELFF
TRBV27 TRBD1 CASSLGTGVETQYF
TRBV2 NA CAIPDSDTNEKLFF
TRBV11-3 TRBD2 CASSARTSGGNNEQFF
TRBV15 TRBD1 CATSEGGQAYEQYF
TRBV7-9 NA CASSLMDNNQPQHF
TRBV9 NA CASSPAPYNEQFF
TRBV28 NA CASRTASSYNSPLHF
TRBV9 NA CASSVGTDLSGNTIYF
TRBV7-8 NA CASTPAGLRANYGYTF
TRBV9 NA CASSPRRDGYTF
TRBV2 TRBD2 CASASTSGGANEQFF
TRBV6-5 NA CATLTSVGELFF
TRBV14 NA CASSHGRVILGTEAFF
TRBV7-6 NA CASSSGSPYEQYF
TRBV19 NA CASSSTAGAYEQYF
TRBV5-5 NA CASSLDMSSYNEQFF
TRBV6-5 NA CASRKISNQPQHF
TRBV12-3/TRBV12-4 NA CASSFPGPLHF
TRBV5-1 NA CASSRGGTASTDTQYF
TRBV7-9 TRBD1 CASSLEPSRQGPAFF
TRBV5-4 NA CASSLPGRDTEAFF
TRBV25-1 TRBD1 CASSEYNRGLYEQYF
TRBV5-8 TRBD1 CASSLESGQGFWEQYF
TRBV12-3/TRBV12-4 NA CASSLNRDTEAFF
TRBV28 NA CASSFRWPSNEKLFF
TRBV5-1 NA CASSLDGYTF
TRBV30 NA CAWSVQRALNYNEQFF
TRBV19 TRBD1 CASRSGTGDTGELFF
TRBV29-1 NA CSALGETQYF
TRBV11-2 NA CASSLVQGRAFF
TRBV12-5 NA CASGLGGLETQYF
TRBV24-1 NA CATSEDYNEQFF
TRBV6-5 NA CASRTEQGSPYEQYF